Included here is one T cell receptor beta chain sequence, with context. There is no known antigen for this receptor. Base qualities were left out, and no much larger clone turns up one base away. Receptor amplification or capture employed 5' RACE. TCRdb shows the sequencer as Illumina HiSeq 2500. The second PCR ran for roughly 7 to 12 cycles and used a J-beta primer mix along with a sample-barcoded 5' primer. A template-switch 5' adaptor carrying 12 random nucleotides introduced a unique molecular identifier onto each TCR beta cDNA molecule. Each sample yielded at least 3 million CDR3-containing paired-end reads. First-strand cDNA was synthesized from all RNA with the Mint cDNA synthesis kit, primed by a TRBC-specific oligonucleotide. Following uracil-DNA glycosylase treatment, a first 18-cycle PCR with universal primers M1SS and BC2_uni_R was performed on all cDNA. The authors' pipeline ran thus. For normalization, 1 million high-quality reads were randomly selected from each sample, with every read carrying a distinct molecular identifier. Reads with shared molecular identifiers were discarded instead of being binned into consensus sequences. MiTCR, with a Q25 quality threshold and the strictest error-elimination algorithm, was used for CDR3 identification, clonotype clustering and error correction. A nonparametric unseen species model with Euler transformation was used to estimate a lower bound on total TCR beta diversity. TCRdb redid the processing of the public reads, applying fastp at Q25 and MiXCR, and retained in-frame beta chains. Rows with one shared CDR3 protein collapse into an entry with the most common genes and DNA. TCRdb, not the original authors, processed these V and J calls. Across this sample there are 700,000 to 900,000 distinct CDR3 sequences, with about 55% seen only once. The top ten clonotypes cover approximately 40% of the sample.

The sample is drawn from a study of blood T cells in healthy people across ages (dated by TCRdb to the mid-2010s). For context, the study as a whole: Template switching captured roughly one uniquely barcoded TCR beta cDNA molecule per two T cells in model experiments. Using deep sequencing normalized with unique cDNA molecular identifiers, the study measured how TCR beta repertoire diversity changes with age. Four age groups were formed from the donors: young (average roughly 15 years), middle-aged (approximately 40), aged (about 62) and long-lived (more than 75). To avoid experimental bias, donors of different ages were spread randomly across the sequencing lanes. Two additional independent replicas of 1 million unique cDNA reads from the same blood draw were analyzed for two donors (one aged 18 to 30 and one aged 80 or older). The paper's findings and limits, for the study overall: As age increased, observed TCR beta diversity per million T cells dropped in a roughly linear way, and a significant reduction was already evident by age around 41. The percentage of naive T cells measured by flow cytometry correlated strongly with observed TCR beta diversity. The long-lived group showed more naive CD4+ T cells, fewer expanded clones and increased TCR diversity than the aged group, suggesting age selection. Total diversity estimates from one million sequenced T cells were considered lower bounds and underestimates. Since profiling was done on bulk unsorted PBMCs, naive and antigen-experienced compartments could not be conclusively compared. Because donor CMV infection status was unknown, age-related changes in expanded clonotypes were potentially confounded.

The roughly 39 donors, aged roughly 6 to 90 years, were systemically healthy Caucasian individuals from Russia. Around 10 milliliters of peripheral blood were collected from each donor into EDTA-treated Vacutainer tubes. PBMCs were isolated by Ficoll-Paque density-gradient centrifugation, with at least 6.5 million obtained per sample. Trizol reagent was used to extract total RNA from the PBMCs, yielding at least 6 micrograms per sample. For every donor, flow cytometry on a PBMC aliquot measured the percentage of naive CD45RAhigh/CD27high T cells. The sample was blood. The clonotype originates from a man older than 75 in good health.

The sequenced DNA: TGCAGACTCGGACAGGGGGCAACAGATACGCAGTATTTT. Its protein product is CRLGQGATDTQYF. The sequence links TRBV20-1 to TRBJ2-3, with 11 bases in between that match TRBD1. In the germline V gene (reference sequence), CDR1 corresponds to DFQATT and CDR2 to SNEGSKA. From the cysteine up to the phenylalanine, the CDR3 has a length of 13 residues. The sequence is cut down to CDR3 DNA, 39 bases in frame from base 1.